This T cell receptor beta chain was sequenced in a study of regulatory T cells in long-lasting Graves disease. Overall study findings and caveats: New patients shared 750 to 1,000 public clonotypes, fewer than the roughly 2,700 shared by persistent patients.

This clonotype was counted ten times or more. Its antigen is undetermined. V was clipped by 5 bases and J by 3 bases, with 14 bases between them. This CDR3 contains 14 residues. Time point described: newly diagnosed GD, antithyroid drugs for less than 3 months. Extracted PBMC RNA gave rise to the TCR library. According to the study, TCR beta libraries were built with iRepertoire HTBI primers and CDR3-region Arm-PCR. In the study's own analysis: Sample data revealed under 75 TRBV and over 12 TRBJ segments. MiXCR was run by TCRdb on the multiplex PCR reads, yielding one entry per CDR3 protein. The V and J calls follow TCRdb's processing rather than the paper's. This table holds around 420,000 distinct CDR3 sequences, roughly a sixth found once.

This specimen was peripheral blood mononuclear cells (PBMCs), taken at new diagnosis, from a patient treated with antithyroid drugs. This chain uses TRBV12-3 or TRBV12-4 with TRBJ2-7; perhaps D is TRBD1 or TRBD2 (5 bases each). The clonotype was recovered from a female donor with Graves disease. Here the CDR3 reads CASSPGDGGYEQYF. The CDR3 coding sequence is TGTGCCAGCAGTCCTGGGGACGGAGGCTACGAGCAGTACTTC.